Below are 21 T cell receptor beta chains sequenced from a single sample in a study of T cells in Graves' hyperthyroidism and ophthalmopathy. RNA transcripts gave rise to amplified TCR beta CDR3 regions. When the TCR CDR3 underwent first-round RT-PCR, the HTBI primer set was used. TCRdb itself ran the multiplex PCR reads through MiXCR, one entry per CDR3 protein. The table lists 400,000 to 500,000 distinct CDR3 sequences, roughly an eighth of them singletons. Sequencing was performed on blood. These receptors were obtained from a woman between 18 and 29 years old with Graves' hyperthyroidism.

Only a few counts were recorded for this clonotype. The CDR3 DNA reads as TGTGCCACCAGAAGGGACACTGAAGCTTTCTTT. It specifies CATRRDTEAFF. The chain is built from TRBV24-1 and TRBJ1-1, with no clear D. The V gene lost 7 bases and the J gene lost 3 bases, with 5 bases spanning the gap. Per germline, CDR1 KGHDR and CDR2 SFDVKD. This CDR3 is built from 11 residues.

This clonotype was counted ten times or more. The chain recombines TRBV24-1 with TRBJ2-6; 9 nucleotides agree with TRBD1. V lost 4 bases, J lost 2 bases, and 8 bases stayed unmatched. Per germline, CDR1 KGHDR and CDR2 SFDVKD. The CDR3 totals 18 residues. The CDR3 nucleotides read TGTGCCACCAGTGACCCTGGGACAGGGAGGGCTGGGGCCAACGTCCTGACTTTC. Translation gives CATSDPGTGRAGANVLTF.

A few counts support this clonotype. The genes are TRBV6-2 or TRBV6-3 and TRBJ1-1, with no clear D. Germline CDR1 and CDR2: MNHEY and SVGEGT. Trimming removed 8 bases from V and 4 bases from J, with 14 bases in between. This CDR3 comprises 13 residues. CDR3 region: CASRFYEFTEAFF. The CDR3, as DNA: TGTGCCAGCCGGTTCTACGAATTCACTGAAGCTTTCTTT.

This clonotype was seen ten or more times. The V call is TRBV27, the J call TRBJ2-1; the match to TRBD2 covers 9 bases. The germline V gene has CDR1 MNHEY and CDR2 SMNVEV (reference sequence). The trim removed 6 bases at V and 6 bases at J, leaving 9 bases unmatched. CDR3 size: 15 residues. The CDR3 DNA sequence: TGTGCCAGCAGCTCCGGGACTAGCTCGTTCAATGAGCAGTTCTTC. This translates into CASSSGTSSFNEQFF.

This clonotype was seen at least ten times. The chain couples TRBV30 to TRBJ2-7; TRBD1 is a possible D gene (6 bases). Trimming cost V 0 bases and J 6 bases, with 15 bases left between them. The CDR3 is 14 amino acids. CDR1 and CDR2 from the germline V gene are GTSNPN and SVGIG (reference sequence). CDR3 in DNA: TGTGCCTGGAGTGTGGCAGGGGCTCGTCTCGAGCAGTACTTC. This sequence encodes CAWSVAGARLEQYF.

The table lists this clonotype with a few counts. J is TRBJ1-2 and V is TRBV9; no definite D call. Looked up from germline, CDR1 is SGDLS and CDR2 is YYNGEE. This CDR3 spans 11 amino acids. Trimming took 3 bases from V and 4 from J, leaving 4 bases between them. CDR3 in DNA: TGTGCCAGCAGCGATATCTATGGCTACACCTTC. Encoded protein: CASSDIYGYTF.

In nucleotides, the CDR3 is TGTGCCAGCAGCCCGCAGGGGGATGGTTACGAGCAGTACGTC. Its protein is CASSPQGDGYEQYV. The chain uses TRBV12-3 or TRBV12-4 and TRBJ2-7; TRBD1 matches at 7 bases. The CDR3 consists of 14 residues. Trimming took 6 bases from V and 4 from J; bases not matched to a gene: 9.

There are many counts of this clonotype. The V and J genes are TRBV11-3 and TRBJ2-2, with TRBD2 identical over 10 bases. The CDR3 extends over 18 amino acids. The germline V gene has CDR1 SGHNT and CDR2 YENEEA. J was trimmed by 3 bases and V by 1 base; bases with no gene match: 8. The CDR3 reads CASSLASSGRGDTGELFF. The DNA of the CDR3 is TGTGCCAGCAGCTTAGCGTCTAGCGGGAGAGGCGACACCGGGGAGCTGTTTTTT.

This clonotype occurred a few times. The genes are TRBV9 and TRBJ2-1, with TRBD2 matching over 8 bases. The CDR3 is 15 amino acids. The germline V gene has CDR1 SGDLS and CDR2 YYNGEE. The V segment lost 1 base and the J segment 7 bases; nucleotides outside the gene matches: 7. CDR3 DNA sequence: TGTGCCAGCAGCGTAACAGCGGGAGAGATAAATGAGCAGTTCTTC. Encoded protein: CASSVTAGEINEQFF.

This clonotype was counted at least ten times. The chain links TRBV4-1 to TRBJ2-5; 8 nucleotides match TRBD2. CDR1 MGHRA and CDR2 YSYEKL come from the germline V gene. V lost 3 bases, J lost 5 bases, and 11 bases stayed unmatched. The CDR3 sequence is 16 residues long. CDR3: CASSHPDGRAMETQYF. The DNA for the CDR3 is TGCGCCAGCAGCCACCCTGACGGGAGGGCCATGGAGACCCAGTACTTC.

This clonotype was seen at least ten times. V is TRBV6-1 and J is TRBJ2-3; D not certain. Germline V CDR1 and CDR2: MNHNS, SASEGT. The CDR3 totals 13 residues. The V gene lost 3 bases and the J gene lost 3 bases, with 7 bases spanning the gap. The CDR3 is CASSEGWTDTQYF. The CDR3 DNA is TGTGCCAGCAGTGAGGGGTGGACAGATACGCAGTATTTT.

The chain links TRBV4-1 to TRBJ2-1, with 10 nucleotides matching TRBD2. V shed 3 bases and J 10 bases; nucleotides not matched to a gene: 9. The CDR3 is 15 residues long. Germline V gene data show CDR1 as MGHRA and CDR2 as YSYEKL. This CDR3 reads CASSQYTSGAREQFF. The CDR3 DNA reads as TGCGCCAGCAGCCAGTATACTAGCGGGGCCAGGGAGCAGTTCTTC.

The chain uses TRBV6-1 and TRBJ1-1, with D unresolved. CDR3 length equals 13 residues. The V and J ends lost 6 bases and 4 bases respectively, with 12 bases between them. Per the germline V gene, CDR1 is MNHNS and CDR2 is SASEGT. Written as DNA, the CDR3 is TGTGCCAGCAGCGGGATGGCCGGCACTGAAGCTTTCTTT. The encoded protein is CASSGMAGTEAFF.

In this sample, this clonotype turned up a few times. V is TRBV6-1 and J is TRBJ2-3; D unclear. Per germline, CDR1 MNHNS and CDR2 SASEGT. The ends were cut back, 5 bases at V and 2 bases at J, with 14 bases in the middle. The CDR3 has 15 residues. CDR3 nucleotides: TGTGCCAGCAGTCCCCTCAGTTGGGCCACAGATACGCAGTATTTT. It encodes CASSPLSWATDTQYF.

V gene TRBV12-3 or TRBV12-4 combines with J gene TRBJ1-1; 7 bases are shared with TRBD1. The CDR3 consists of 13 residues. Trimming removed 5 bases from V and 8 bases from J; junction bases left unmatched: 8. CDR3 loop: CASSEWSGQEAFF. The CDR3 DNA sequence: TGTGCCAGCAGTGAATGGTCGGGACAGGAAGCTTTCTTT.

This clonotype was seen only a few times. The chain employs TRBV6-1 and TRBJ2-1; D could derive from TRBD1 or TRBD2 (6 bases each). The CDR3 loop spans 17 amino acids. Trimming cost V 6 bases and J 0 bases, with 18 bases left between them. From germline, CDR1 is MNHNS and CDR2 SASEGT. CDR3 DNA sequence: TGTGCCAGCAGATCGGGGGCCCTCTACGGCTCCTACAATGAGCAGTTCTTC. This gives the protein CASRSGALYGSYNEQFF.

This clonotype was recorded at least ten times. CDR3 in DNA: TGCGCCAGCACTTCGGGGTTGGGAGAGACCCAGTACTTC. It encodes CASTSGLGETQYF. The rearrangement links TRBV5-1 to TRBJ2-5; a weak D match, TRBD2 (5 bases). V was cut by 6 bases and J by 4 bases, with 13 bases left in between. The CDR3 is 13 amino acids. CDR1 SGHRS and CDR2 YFSETQ come from the germline V gene.

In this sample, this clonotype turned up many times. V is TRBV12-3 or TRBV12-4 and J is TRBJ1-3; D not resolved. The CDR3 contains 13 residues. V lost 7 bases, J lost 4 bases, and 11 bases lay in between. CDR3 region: CASTPTKGNTIYF. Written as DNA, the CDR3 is TGTGCCAGCACCCCAACGAAAGGAAACACCATATATTTT.

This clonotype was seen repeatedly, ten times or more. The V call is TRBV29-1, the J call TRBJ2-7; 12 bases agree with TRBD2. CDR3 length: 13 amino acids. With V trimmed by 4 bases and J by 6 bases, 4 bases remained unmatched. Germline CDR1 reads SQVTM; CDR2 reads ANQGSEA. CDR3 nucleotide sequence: TGCAGCGTTGCGACTAGCGGGAGTGGCGAGCAGTACTTC. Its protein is CSVATSGSGEQYF.

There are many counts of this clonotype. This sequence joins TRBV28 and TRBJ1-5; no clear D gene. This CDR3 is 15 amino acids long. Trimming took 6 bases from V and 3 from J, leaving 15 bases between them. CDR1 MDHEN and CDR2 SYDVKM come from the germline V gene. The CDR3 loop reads CASRVYVGTNQPQHF. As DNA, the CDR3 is TGTGCCAGCAGGGTTTACGTAGGAACCAATCAGCCCCAGCATTTT.

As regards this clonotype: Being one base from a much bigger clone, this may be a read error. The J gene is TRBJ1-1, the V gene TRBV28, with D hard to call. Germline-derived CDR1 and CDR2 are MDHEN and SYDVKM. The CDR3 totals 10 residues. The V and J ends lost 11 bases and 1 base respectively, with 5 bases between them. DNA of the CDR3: TGTGCCGAGGGGAACACTGAAGCTTTCTTT. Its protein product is CAEGNTEAFF.